This TCR beta chain was obtained from a study of blood T cell repertoires in COVID-19. About the study: Whether acute or convalescent, the COVID-19 samples came from the United States, Italy and Spain. Sources were T cells, B-cell-depleted T cells, or PBMCs; the material itself was cDNA or gDNA.

The CDR3 length is 13 residues. Looked up from germline, CDR1 is SGHKS and CDR2 is YYEKEE (reference sequence). Trimming removed 4 bases at V and 2 bases at J, with 9 bases between. How the authors handled the data: Reference gene primers were amplified, and this amplification served to estimate nucleated cell counts. Generated by immunoSEQ multiplex PCR, the TCRdb table keeps only in-frame clones and is missing some. V and J calls and clone size are copied from that table; D and trimming were computed from the DNA. The sample holds roughly 32,000 clones, 80% to 90% seen once. The source material was peripheral blood. The source of this sequence is a man in his sixties with active COVID-19. V and J are TRBV5-5 and TRBJ2-5, with D possibly matching TRBD1 (6 bases). CDR3 bases: TGTGCCAGCAGCCAACAGGGTCAAGAGACCCAGTACTTC. Its protein product is CASSQQGQETQYF.